This is a list of T cell receptor beta chains from one sample in a study of shared clonotypes between healthy human individuals. Clones were read by immunoSEQ multiplex PCR, and TCRdb kept only the in-frame ones, dropping some. This table holds fewer than 3 million clones, around 92% found once. Sequencing was carried out using naive CD4+ T cells from PBMCs. These receptors were collected from a man aged 18 to 35 in good health. Some clones in this sample may be carry-over from other donors' samples. Each CDR3 is given with its conserved first and last residue. D genes are given only for firm matches. The size of a clone is reported for some rows only, either as once, few or many, or as a class for expanded clones.

>TRBD1|NA|TRBJ2-1|TRBV20-1
TGCAGTGCTAGGGGACAGAGTGAGCAGTTCTTC
CSARGQSEQFF
>TRBD1|NA|TRBJ2-7|TRBV7-2
TGTGCCAGCAGCCGGACAGGGGGTCCTTACGAGCAGTACTTC
CASSRTGGPYEQYF
>NA|NA|TRBJ2-2|TRBV11-3
TGTGCCAGCAGCTACCACACCGGGGAGCTGTTTTTT
CASSYHTGELFF
>NA|NA|TRBJ2-2|TRBV7-2
TGTGCCAGCAGCCTAGGAGGGTTCGAGAACACCGGGGAGCTGTTTTTT
CASSLGGFENTGELFF
>TRBD1|NA|TRBJ2-2|TRBV6-1
TGTGCCAGCATGGGACAGTCGGCGAACACCGGGGAGCTGTTTTTT
CASMGQSANTGELFF
>TRBD1|NA|TRBJ1-5|TRBV27
TGTGCCAGCACCTTTTATGCCGGGACAGGGTCCTTAGGCAATCAGCCCCAGCATTTT
CASTFYAGTGSLGNQPQHF
>NA|NA|TRBJ2-7|TRBV28
TGTGCCAGCAGCCTTCAAGGACCGACCCTCGAGCAGTACTTC
CASSLQGPTLEQYF
>TRBD1|NA|TRBJ1-4|TRBV7-2
TGTGCCAGCAGCCTCGACAGGGCCCCAACTAATGAAAAACTGTTTTTT
CASSLDRAPTNEKLFF
>NA|NA|TRBJ2-4|TRBV4-2
TGTGCCAGCAGCCAAGAGACAGTTCTAGCCAAAAACATTCAGTACTTC
CASSQETVLAKNIQYF
>TRBD1|once|TRBJ2-7|TRBV6-5
TGTGCCAGCAGTTACTCGTACGGGACAGGGGCCTACGAGCAGTACTTC
CASSYSYGTGAYEQYF
>NA|NA|TRBJ1-5|TRBV28
TGTGCCAGCAGCCCAGGGAGAGTAGGGCAGCCCCAGCATTTT
CASSPGRVGQPQHF
>TRBD1|NA|TRBJ1-4|TRBV7-6
TGTGCCAGCAGCTTAGGGGGACAGGGCCATCACAAAAATGAAAAACTGTTTTTT
CASSLGGQGHHKNEKLFF
>NA|NA|TRBJ2-2|TRBV10-3
TGTGCCATCAGGGGTCAAATGAACACCGGGGAGCTGTTTTTT
CAIRGQMNTGELFF
>TRBD1|NA|TRBJ1-1|TRBV28
TGTGCCAGCAGTAGACAGGGGGCAGGGGGCACTGAAGCTTTCTTT
CASSRQGAGGTEAFF
>NA|NA|TRBJ2-2|TRBV7-9
TGTGCCAGCAGCTTAGTGACGGTCCCGGAGCTGTTTTTT
CASSLVTVPELFF
>NA|NA|TRBJ2-4|TRBV5-4
TGTGCCAGCAGCCAAGGCCAAAGAAACATTCAGTACTTC
CASSQGQRNIQYF